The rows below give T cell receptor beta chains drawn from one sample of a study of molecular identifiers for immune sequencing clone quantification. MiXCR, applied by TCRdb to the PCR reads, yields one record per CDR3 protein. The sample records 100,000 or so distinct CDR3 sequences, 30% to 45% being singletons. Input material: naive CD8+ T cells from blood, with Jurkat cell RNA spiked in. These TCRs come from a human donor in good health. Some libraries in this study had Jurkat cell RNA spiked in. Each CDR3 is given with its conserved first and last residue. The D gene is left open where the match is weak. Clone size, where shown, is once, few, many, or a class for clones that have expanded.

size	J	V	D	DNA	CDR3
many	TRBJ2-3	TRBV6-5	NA	TGTGCCAGCAGGGAACCGGGGATATCACCTAGCACAGATACGCAGTATTTT	CASREPGISPSTDTQYF
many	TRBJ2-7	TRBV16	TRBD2	TGTGCCAGCAGCCAGGCTAGCGGGATCGTGGAGCAGTACTTC	CASSQASGIVEQYF
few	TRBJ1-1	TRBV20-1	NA	TGCAGTGCTAGAACCCCGTGGGGTTCACCTGAAGCTTTCTTT	CSARTPWGSPEAFF
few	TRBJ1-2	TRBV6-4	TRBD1	TGTGCCAGCAGTCAGACAGGGACAGGGGAAGGAGGCTACACCTTC	CASSQTGTGEGGYTF
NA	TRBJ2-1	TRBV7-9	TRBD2	TGTGCCAGCAGCTTAGTGCTAGCGGGTTTTGAGCAGTTCTTC	CASSLVLAGFEQFF
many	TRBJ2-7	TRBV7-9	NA	TGTGCCAGCAGCCCGGGCTTAGAGCAGTACTTC	CASSPGLEQYF
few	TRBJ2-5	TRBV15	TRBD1	TGTGCCACCAGCAGAGGGACAGGGGGCTTTCTTGAGACCCAGTACTTC	CATSRGTGGFLETQYF
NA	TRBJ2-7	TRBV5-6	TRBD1	TGTGCCAGCAGCTGGGGACAGACCTACGAGCAGTACTTC	CASSWGQTYEQYF
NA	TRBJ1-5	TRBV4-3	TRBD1	TGCGCCAGCAGCCAGACAGGGGGCTCGCATCAGCCCCAGCATTTT	CASSQTGGSHQPQHF
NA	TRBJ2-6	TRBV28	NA	TGTGCCAGCGATACAGGGAGGGGGGCCATCGTCCTGACTTTC	CASDTGRGAIVLTF
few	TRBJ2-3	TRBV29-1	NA	TGCAGCGTTGAGGCGGATACGCAGTATTTT	CSVEADTQYF
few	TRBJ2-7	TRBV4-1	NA	TGCGCCAGCAGCCAAGGCCGGGGAGACTACGAGCAGTACTTC	CASSQGRGDYEQYF
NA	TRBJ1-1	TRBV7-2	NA	TGTGCCAGCAGCCCTCGTTGGTCGATGACGACCACTGAAGCTTTCTTT	CASSPRWSMTTTEAFF
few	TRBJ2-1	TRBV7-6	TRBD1	TGTGCCAGCAGCTTAGCGGGGACAGGGGCGAATGAGCAGTTCTTC	CASSLAGTGANEQFF
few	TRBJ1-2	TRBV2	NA	TGTGCCAGCAGTGCGATAGGCCTTAATTGGGCAGGGGATGACTATGGCTACACCTTC	CASSAIGLNWAGDDYGYTF
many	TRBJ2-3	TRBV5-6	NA	TGTGCCAGCAGCTTGGGAGGAGGGGCAGATACGCAGTATTTT	CASSLGGGADTQYF
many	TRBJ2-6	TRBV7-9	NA	TGTGCCAGCAGCGGTCACGTCCTGACTTTC	CASSGHVLTF
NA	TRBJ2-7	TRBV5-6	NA	TGTGCCAGCAGCTCGGGGGCCACCTACGGGCAGTACTTC	CASSSGATYGQYF
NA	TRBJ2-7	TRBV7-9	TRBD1	TGTGCCAGCAGCTCTCACCGGGACAGGGGGACCCTTAGCTCCTACGAGCAGTACTTC	CASSSHRDRGTLSSYEQYF
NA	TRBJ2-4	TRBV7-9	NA	TGTGCCAGCAGCTCAGGGGAGAAAATAGCCAAAAACATTCAGTACTTC	CASSSGEKIAKNIQYF
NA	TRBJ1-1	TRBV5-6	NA	TGTGCCAGCAGCTTGGGCCGGTTCGAGGCTTTCTTT	CASSLGRFEAFF
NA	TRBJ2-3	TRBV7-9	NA	TGTGCCAGCAGCGATTGGTCAGGGAGCACAGATACGCAGTATTTT	CASSDWSGSTDTQYF
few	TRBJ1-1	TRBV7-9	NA	TGTGCCAGCGTAGACACTGAAGCTTTCTTT	CASVDTEAFF
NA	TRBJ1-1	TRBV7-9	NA	TGTGCCAGCAGCTCCCCAAGGGGTGGCACAGAAGCTTTCTTC	CASSSPRGGTEAFF
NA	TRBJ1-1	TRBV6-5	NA	TGTGCCAGCAGTTATGGGACGTACACTGAAGCTTTCTTT	CASSYGTYTEAFF
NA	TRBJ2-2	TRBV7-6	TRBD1	TGTGCCACTGGACAGGGGATAACCGGGGAGCTGTTTTTT	CATGQGITGELFF
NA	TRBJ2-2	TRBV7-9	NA	TGTGCCAGCAGCTTAGGACCAGAGGATCCGAACACCGGGGAGCTGTTTTTT	CASSLGPEDPNTGELFF
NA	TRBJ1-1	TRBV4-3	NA	TGCGCCAGCAGCCGAACAGGGAACACTGAAGCTTTCTTT	CASSRTGNTEAFF
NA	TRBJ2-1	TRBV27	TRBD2	TGTGCCAGCAGTTTATTACTAGCGGGCAACTCCTACAATGAGCAGCTCTTC	CASSLLLAGNSYNEQLF
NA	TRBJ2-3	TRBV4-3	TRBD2	TGCGCCAGCAGCCAAGGACCGGGACTAGCGTTAGATACGCAGTATTTT	CASSQGPGLALDTQYF
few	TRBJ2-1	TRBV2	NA	TGTGCCTACAGGGACTTCTCCTACAATGAGCAGTTCTTC	CAYRDFSYNEQFF
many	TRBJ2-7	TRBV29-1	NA	TGCAGCGTTGGGCCTAGCGAGACCTACGAGCAGTACTTC	CSVGPSETYEQYF
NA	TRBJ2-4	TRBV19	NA	TGTGCCAGTAGCCCACTCCCCGGAGGGTTTAGGGACATTCAGTACTTC	CASSPLPGGFRDIQYF
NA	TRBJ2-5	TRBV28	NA	TGTGCCAGCAGTCTGAGCGAGAGGGCCACAGAGACCCAGTACTTC	CASSLSERATETQYF
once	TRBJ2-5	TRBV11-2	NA	TGTGCCAGCAGCTCCCCCTGGGGGCCGCAGGAGACCCAGTACTTC	CASSSPWGPQETQYF
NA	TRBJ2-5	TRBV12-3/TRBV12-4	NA	TGTGCCAGCAGTTTAGCCACACGGGAGACCCAGGACTTC	CASSLATRETQDF
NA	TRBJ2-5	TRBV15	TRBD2	TGTGCCACCAGCAGAGTTGGCGGACTAGCGGCCCTGTCTTACCAAGAGACCCAGTACTTC	CATSRVGGLAALSYQETQYF
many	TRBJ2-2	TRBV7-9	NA	TGTGCCAGCAGCTTAATGGGGATTTTGAACACCGGGGAGCTGTTTTTT	CASSLMGILNTGELFF
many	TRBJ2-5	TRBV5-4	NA	TGTGCCAGCAGCTTGGCCAGGGGAGAGACCCAGTACTTC	CASSLARGETQYF
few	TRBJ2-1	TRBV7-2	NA	TGTGCCAGCAGCTCAGAGGCCTCCCCGTACAATGAGCAGTTCTTC	CASSSEASPYNEQFF
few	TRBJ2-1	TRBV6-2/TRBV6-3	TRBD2	TGTGCCAGCAGTTACCCTCCCGCTAGCGGGAGAAGGGATGAGCAGTTCTTC	CASSYPPASGRRDEQFF
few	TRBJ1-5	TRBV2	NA	TGTGCCAGCACCTCAGGGGAGGGCATGAATCAGCCCCAGCATTTT	CASTSGEGMNQPQHF
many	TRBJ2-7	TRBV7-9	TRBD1	TGTGCCAGCAGCACCCCGGGACAGAGTTACGAGCAGTACTTC	CASSTPGQSYEQYF
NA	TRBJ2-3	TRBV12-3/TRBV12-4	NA	TGTGCCAGCAATCGAGGGGCGGGATTAAGGAAGAGGGCGCAGTATTTT	CASNRGAGLRKRAQYF
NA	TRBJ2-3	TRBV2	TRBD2	TGTGCCAGCAGTGGAACTAGCGGGAGGGCCGTGGATACGCAGTATTTT	CASSGTSGRAVDTQYF
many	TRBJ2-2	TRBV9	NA	TGTGCCAGCAGCGTAGGTCCTAGACCTCTGGGCTCTACGAACACCGGGGAGCTGTTTTTT	CASSVGPRPLGSTNTGELFF
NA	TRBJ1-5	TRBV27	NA	TGTGCCAGCAGTTTATTAGGGCTCAATCAGCCCCAGCATTTT	CASSLLGLNQPQHF
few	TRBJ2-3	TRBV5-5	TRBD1	TGTGCCAGCAGCTACGGGACAGGATGGTATTTT	CASSYGTGWYF
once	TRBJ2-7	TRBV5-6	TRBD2	TGTGCCAGCTGCCCTGGACTAGCGGGTGAGCAGTACTTC	CASCPGLAGEQYF
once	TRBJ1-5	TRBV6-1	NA	TGTGCCAGCAGTGGACATGGTCAGCCCCAGCATTTT	CASSGHGQPQHF
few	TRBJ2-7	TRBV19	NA	TGTGCCAGTGGACTCGGGACGGGTTACTACGAGCAGTACTTC	CASGLGTGYYEQYF